The rows below give T cell receptor beta chains drawn from one sample of a study of neurological immune-mediated disorders. Via MiXCR, TCRdb re-called the 5' RACE reads, giving one row per CDR3 protein. Here the sample spans 50,000 or so distinct CDR3 sequences, 3% to 4% being singletons. The source material was PBMCs. Receptor source: a man aged 35 to 55 with multiple sclerosis. CDR3s include the opening cysteine and the closing phenylalanine or tryptophan. Each record gives: clone size, D gene, V gene, J gene, CDR3 DNA, CDR3 protein. The D gene is left open where the match is weak. Clone size is shown for a subset of rows, as once, few, many or a class of expanded clone.

>many|.|TRBV20-1|TRBJ2-7
TGCAGTGCACCCTGGGCCGGGGAGCAGTACTTC
CSAPWAGEQYF
>many|.|TRBV6-5|TRBJ1-2
TGTGCCAGCAGTTACCGTAGGGACACCGAGGACGGCTACACCTTC
CASSYRRDTEDGYTF
>.|.|TRBV7-9|TRBJ1-1
TGTGCCAGCAGCTTAGCGTACACCCGGGACACTGAAGCTTTCTTT
CASSLAYTRDTEAFF
>many|TRBD1|TRBV5-1|TRBJ1-6
TGCGCCAGCAGCTTGGAACCGGGACAGGGGGCTTCACCCCTCAACTTT
CASSLEPGQGASPLNF
>many|TRBD1|TRBV5-1|TRBJ2-7
TGCGCCAGCAGTTCTGGACAGGGGGATAGTTTTCGGGAGCAGTACTTC
CASSSGQGDSFREQYF
>many|TRBD1|TRBV7-2|TRBJ1-2
TGTGCCAGCAGCTTTACAGGGGCACAAAGGTGGGAGGGCTACACCTTC
CASSFTGAQRWEGYTF
>.|TRBD1|TRBV3-1|TRBJ1-5
TGTGCCAGCAGCCAGACAGGGGAATATCAGCCCCAGAATTTT
CASSQTGEYQPQNF
>many|.|TRBV7-9|TRBJ1-3
TGTGCCAGCAGCCCCACCTTCTCTGGAAACACCATATATTTT
CASSPTFSGNTIYF
>many|TRBD2|TRBV5-1|TRBJ2-3
TGCGCCAGCAGCTTAGCGGGGGTCTTAGCAGATACGCAGTATTTT
CASSLAGVLADTQYF
>many|.|TRBV7-9|TRBJ2-7
TGTGCCAGCAGCCTAACCAGGGACGGTCCCTACGAGCAGTACTTC
CASSLTRDGPYEQYF
>many|TRBD1|TRBV5-1|TRBJ1-6
TGCGCCAGCAGCATACAGACCACAGGGGACGGTTCACCCCTCCACTTT
CASSIQTTGDGSPLHF
>many|.|TRBV20-1|TRBJ2-7
TGCAGTGCTCAACAGGGAGACGAGCAGTACTTC
CSAQQGDEQYF
>many|TRBD1|TRBV6-5|TRBJ2-2
TGTGCCAGCACCCAAACGACAGGGGCGAACACCGGGGAGCTGTTTTTT
CASTQTTGANTGELFF
>many|.|TRBV29-1|TRBJ2-5
TGCAGCGTCCTCGCTTTAGGGGAGACCCAGTACTTC
CSVLALGETQYF
>many|.|TRBV3-1|TRBJ2-4
TGTGCCAGCAGCCAAGACCGCGTAGCCAAAAACATTCAGTACTTC
CASSQDRVAKNIQYF
>.|TRBD1|TRBV5-5|TRBJ1-1
TGTGCCAGCAGACGGACAGGGGGCGATCAGAACACTGAAGCTTTCTTT
CASRRTGGDQNTEAFF
>few|.|TRBV5-1|TRBJ2-7
TGCGCCAGCAGCGTCCCCGCCTACGAGCAGTACTTC
CASSVPAYEQYF
>many|.|TRBV9|TRBJ2-2
TGTGCCAGCAGCACCTCAGGAGTTAACACCGGGGAGCTGTTTTTT
CASSTSGVNTGELFF
>many|TRBD2|TRBV7-9|TRBJ2-5
TGTGCCAGCAGCTTAGGGTCCGGGGGGACCCAAGAGACCCAGTACTTC
CASSLGSGGTQETQYF
>.|.|TRBV7-9|TRBJ2-5
TGTGCCAGCAGCTTAGTATCTGGGGGAACAGAGACCCAGTACTTC
CASSLVSGGTETQYF
>many|TRBD1|TRBV20-1|TRBJ2-3
TGCAGTGCTAGAGAAAGACAGGGGTCCGCAGATACGCAGTATTTT
CSARERQGSADTQYF
>many|TRBD1|TRBV5-1|TRBJ2-7
TGCGCCAGCAGCAAATCGGGACAGTTCCACGAGCAGTACTTC
CASSKSGQFHEQYF
>many|.|TRBV5-1|TRBJ2-3
TGCGCCAGCAGCCCGCAACAGGTTAGGACAGATACGCAGTATTTT
CASSPQQVRTDTQYF
>many|.|TRBV7-2|TRBJ2-7
TGTGCCAGCAGCCCCTATTACTCGGGCGAGCAGTACTTC
CASSPYYSGEQYF
>few|TRBD1|TRBV18|TRBJ2-1
TGTGCCAGCTCACCACCGACAGGGGGCTCCTACAATGAGCAGTTCTTC
CASSPPTGGSYNEQFF
>many|TRBD2|TRBV5-1|TRBJ2-3
TGCGCCAGCAGCTTGGCCGTGGGGGGGAGCACAGATACGCAGTATTTT
CASSLAVGGSTDTQYF
>many|.|TRBV20-1|TRBJ2-7
TGCAGTGCTAGGAGGGGACGTCTCTACGAGCAGTACTTC
CSARRGRLYEQYF
>many|.|TRBV9|TRBJ2-7
TGTGCCAGCATCGTGGGGTGGAGGGATGCCTACGAGCAGTACTTC
CASIVGWRDAYEQYF
>many|TRBD1|TRBV7-2|TRBJ1-1
TGTGCCAGCAGCTTAGTGACGCCCCCAGGGGGCAGTGAAGCTTTCTTT
CASSLVTPPGGSEAFF
>many|TRBD1|TRBV5-4|TRBJ2-1
TGTGCCAGCAGCTTTGCAGGGGGCGATGAGCAGTTCTTC
CASSFAGGDEQFF
>many|TRBD1|TRBV7-9|TRBJ2-2
TGTGCCAGCAGCAAGGGACAGGGCTCGTCCGGGGAGCTGTTTTTT
CASSKGQGSSGELFF
>.|TRBD2|TRBV4-2|TRBJ2-1
TGTGCCAGCAGCCTTCAGCTAGCGGGGGGGATCTACAATGAGCAGTTCTTC
CASSLQLAGGIYNEQFF
>few|TRBD2|TRBV6-2/TRBV6-3|TRBJ2-7
TGTGCCAGCAGTGATAGCGGGGGGGGCTACGAGCAGTACTTC
CASSDSGGGYEQYF
>few|.|TRBV4-1|TRBJ1-5
TGCGCCAGCAGCCCAACAAGTAACAATCAGCCCCAGAATTTT
CASSPTSNNQPQNF
>many|.|TRBV7-9|TRBJ2-7
TGTGCCAGCAGCTTGGGGGGCCTCTCCTACGAGCAGTACTTC
CASSLGGLSYEQYF
>many|.|TRBV27|TRBJ1-6
TGTGCCAGCAGTTTATGGGGGAGCTCCTATAATTCACCCCTCCACTTT
CASSLWGSSYNSPLHF
>.|.|TRBV5-1|TRBJ2-1
TGCGCCAGCAGCTTTGGACCGTCGACCGATGAGCAGTTCTTC
CASSFGPSTDEQFF
>many|.|TRBV5-5|TRBJ1-1
TGTGCCAGCAGGCCCGGGGGGCGGGCCCTGAACACTGAAGCTTTCTTT
CASRPGGRALNTEAFF